This TCR beta chain was obtained from a study of shared clonotypes between healthy human individuals (TCRdb year 2020). Background for the entire study: Three men and a couple of women, aged 18 to 49 years, made up the cohort. Each donor's leukapheresis produced roughly between roughly 0.9 and 8.9 billion PBMCs. To increase sequencing depth and limit assay-specific biases, different laboratories used diverse techniques to prepare libraries and sequence TCR repertoires. For each donor, CD4 naive and CD4 memory were each run on three plates, CD8 naive on two plates, and CD8 memory on one plate. The study deeply sequenced blood TCR repertoires of five healthy adults to estimate repertoire size and the extent of clonotype sharing between individuals. Overall study results and their limits: Because the study included a small number of donors, the genetic and exposure-history diversity represented was limited. Compared with non-shared clonotypes, clonotypes shared by all four sorted-subset donors had higher generation probabilities. When several donors were compared, the shared fraction of clonotypes was around 5% for naive CD4, about 4% for naive CD8, 2.3% for memory CD4, and under 0.5% for memory CD8. Larger estimated clonotype richness was generally found for naive subsets than for memory subsets. Sampling was restricted to blood, and TCR repertoires in tissue are likely to differ from TCR repertoires in blood. Pairwise subsampling led to the expectation that sequencing depth would affect the degree of clonotype sharing among donors. Even with the large sequencing depth, rarefaction of the sorted-subset datasets indicated that sequencing was incomplete.

Using the deep immunoSEQ assay, multiplex PCR amplified TCR CDR3 regions from genomic DNA. Extracted genomic DNA from each cell subset was distributed evenly across all wells of several immunoSEQ 96-well plates, and each plate was treated as a replicate. For sorted subsets, each replicate PCR was loaded with 200 ng genomic DNA, equivalent to 30,000 to 35,000 T cell genomes. Purified libraries were measured with a Qubit 3.0 fluorometer, size-checked on a Bioanalyzer 2100, and measured again with the KAPA Library Quantification kit. Every immunoSEQ 96-well plate was sequenced on a separate single-read 150-cycle Illumina NextSeq 550 flow cell. As for how the authors treated the data: Because the immunoSEQ output held only junctional sequences and lacked quality scores, the filtering could not match the filtering applied to full-length reads. To assign V/J genes and CDR3, sequences were annotated against IMGT germline references using PyIR, a Python wrapper for IgBLAST v1.9. Reads were removed for weak V/J assignments (E-value above 1e-6), missing CDR3, stop codons, out-of-frame junctions, or ambiguous translated residues. V3J clonotypes were defined as sequences sharing an identical inferred V gene, J gene, and CDR3 amino acid sequence. Percentage overlap between repertoires was computed as shared unique clonotypes divided by the size of the smaller repertoire. RTK rarefaction, the Chao1 estimator, and Recon v2.1 estimates of unobserved clonotypes were used to assess repertoire richness. Generation probabilities were computed with OLGA for all TCRbeta clonotypes obtained by the gDNA method from four donors. TCRdb retrieved this table from immuneACCESS and kept in-frame rearrangements only. Not all clones are present; in checked studies, unresolved V genes account for under half, and no reason is known for the remainder. V and J calls and clone size are given by that table; D and trimming were obtained from the DNA. The sample table holds 1,500,000 or so clones, of which approximately 98.5% were seen once. The ten biggest clones cover roughly 0.35% of the sample.

The CDR3 runs 13 amino acids, cysteine and phenylalanine included. Only the CDR3 DNA is retained, 39 bases long and in frame from the first base. Via the germline V gene (reference sequence), CDR1 is SEHNR and CDR2 FQNEAQ. V and J are trimmed by 5 bases and 5 bases, and the gene matches miss 3 bases of the junction. Healthy HIV-negative adults with no recently reported acute infections or vaccinations were included as donors. Every donor was a Caucasian adult living in Nashville, Tennessee, USA. CD4+ T cells were enriched through magnetic negative selection, after which naive cells were positively selected on CD45RA and the remaining negative fraction served as the memory subset. After blood collection by leukapheresis, PBMCs were isolated using Ficoll-Histopaque density gradient centrifugation and then cryopreserved in the vapor phase of liquid nitrogen. Analytical flow cytometry was used to check the purity and quantity of every magnetically sorted T cell population. Each sorted fraction had its genomic DNA isolated and then quantified by UV absorbance on a Nanodrop 2000c.

Comments on this clone: The antigen it binds to is not known. No qualities accompany the bases; no much larger clone lies one base away.

Source material: naive CD4+ T cells sorted from blood. In the paper's terms, the cell subset or site label means: CD45RA+ positively selected. The sequence links TRBV7-9 to TRBJ2-3; 8 nucleotides in the junction match TRBD1. The TCR originated in a man in his thirties or forties in good health. The sequenced DNA is TGTGCCAGCAGCGTCGACAGGGGAGATACGCAGTATTTT. This translates into CASSVDRGDTQYF.